The 2 T cell receptor beta chains below come from one sample, sequenced in a study of blood T cell repertoires in COVID-19 (TCRdb year 2020). The library was prepared using the immunoSEQ multiplex PCR assay. This immuneACCESS table, as held by TCRdb, lists in-frame sequences with V and J called but not all clones. Of the missing ones, under half trace to an unresolved V gene in checked studies; the others have no known cause. Recorded for this sample are roughly 100,000 clones; around 83% of them occurred a single time. Together, the top ten hold over 15% of the sample. Input material: peripheral blood. The receptors here all came from a woman older than 75 with acute or convalescent COVID-19.

By share, this clone ranks as medium-sized. The same CDR3 arises from other DNA sequences in this sample as well. The chain combines TRBV27 with TRBJ2-1; 9 positions match TRBD2. Trimming removed 3 bases from V and 4 bases from J; junction bases left unmatched: 4. The germline V gene encodes CDR1 MNHEY and CDR2 SMNVEV (reference sequence). This CDR3 contains 15 residues. In DNA form, the CDR3 reads TGTGCCAGCAGTTTCGGGCTAGCGGGATACAATGAGCAGTTCTTC. Protein sequence: CASSFGLAGYNEQFF.

The chain recombines TRBV18 with TRBJ1-3, with D possibly matching TRBD1 (5 bases). Germline CDR1 KGHSH, CDR2 LQKENI. Trimming pared 3 bases from V and 0 bases from J, leaving 15 bases between. This CDR3 is built from 17 residues. The CDR3 spells CASSPQQGRGSGNTIYF. For the CDR3, the DNA is TGTGCCAGCTCACCCCAGCAGGGTAGGGGCTCTGGAAACACCATATATTTT.